A selection of T cell receptor beta chains follows, all from one sample in a study of T cell responses to AZD1222 COVID-19 vaccine. Produced via immunoSEQ multiplex PCR; TCRdb's table is partial and in-frame only. This sample has roughly 130,000 clones, with more than 85% found just once. The specimen was peripheral blood, collected on day 0 of AZD1222 vaccination. These receptors were collected from an adult in good health. The CDR3 runs from the conserved cysteine through the conserved F or W. The order of the fields is D gene, V gene, J gene, clone size, CDR3 protein, CDR3 DNA. A D gene is named only where the DNA matches it firmly. Clone size is given for some rows only: seen once, a few or many times, or a class if the clone is expanded.

d_gene: .
v_gene: TRBV5-6
j_gene: TRBJ2-5
abundance: .
CDR3aa: CASSPLGRTVETQYF
CDR3nt: TGTGCCAGCAGCCCTCTTGGGCGGACAGTAGAGACCCAGTACTTC

d_gene: .
v_gene: TRBV28
j_gene: TRBJ1-4
abundance: .
CDR3aa: CASSSPWGGFNEKLFF
CDR3nt: TGTGCCAGCAGTTCTCCGTGGGGGGGGTTTAATGAAAAACTGTTTTTT

d_gene: TRBD2
v_gene: TRBV19
j_gene: TRBJ2-1
abundance: .
CDR3aa: CASSIFRGGYNEQFF
CDR3nt: TGTGCCAGTAGTATCTTCCGGGGGGGCTACAATGAGCAGTTCTTC

d_gene: .
v_gene: TRBV7-2
j_gene: TRBJ2-4
abundance: .
CDR3aa: CASSPRQGLAKNIQYF
CDR3nt: TGTGCCAGCAGCCCAAGACAGGGACTAGCCAAAAACATTCAGTACTTC

d_gene: .
v_gene: TRBV7-2
j_gene: TRBJ2-3
abundance: .
CDR3aa: CASSSSVADTQYF
CDR3nt: TGTGCCAGCAGCTCAAGTGTGGCAGATACGCAGTATTTT

d_gene: .
v_gene: TRBV14
j_gene: TRBJ2-7
abundance: .
CDR3aa: CASSQAGWNEQYF
CDR3nt: TGTGCCAGCAGCCAGGCAGGGTGGAACGAGCAGTACTTC

d_gene: .
v_gene: TRBV14
j_gene: TRBJ1-5
abundance: .
CDR3aa: CASSLGQPQHF
CDR3nt: TGTGCCAGCAGCCTGGGCCAGCCCCAGCATTTT

d_gene: .
v_gene: TRBV28
j_gene: TRBJ1-4
abundance: .
CDR3aa: CASSLVGHATNEKLFF
CDR3nt: TGTGCCAGCAGCCTGGTCGGCCATGCAACTAATGAAAAACTGTTTTTT

d_gene: .
v_gene: TRBV23-1
j_gene: TRBJ1-2
abundance: .
CDR3aa: CASSYGGWGYTF
CDR3nt: TGCGCCAGCAGTTACGGGGGATGGGGCTACACCTTC

d_gene: TRBD1
v_gene: TRBV19
j_gene: TRBJ1-2
abundance: .
CDR3aa: CASSTPTGRVNYGYTF
CDR3nt: TGTGCCAGTAGTACACCGACAGGGCGGGTTAACTATGGCTACACCTTC

d_gene: .
v_gene: TRBV6-6
j_gene: TRBJ1-2
abundance: .
CDR3aa: CASREDTVYGYTF
CDR3nt: TGTGCCAGCAGGGAGGACACTGTCTATGGCTACACCTTC

d_gene: .
v_gene: TRBV6-5
j_gene: TRBJ2-1
abundance: .
CDR3aa: CASSYGRVTYNEQFF
CDR3nt: TGTGCCAGCAGTTACGGGCGGGTAACCTACAATGAGCAGTTCTTC

d_gene: .
v_gene: TRBV5-1
j_gene: TRBJ1-3
abundance: .
CDR3aa: CASSFGQATSGNTIYF
CDR3nt: TGCGCCAGCAGCTTTGGGCAGGCCACCTCTGGAAACACCATATATTTT

d_gene: TRBD1
v_gene: TRBV25-1
j_gene: TRBJ1-1
abundance: .
CDR3aa: CASSATGAGEAFF
CDR3nt: TGTGCCAGCAGTGCAACAGGGGCGGGTGAAGCTTTCTTT

d_gene: .
v_gene: TRBV7-8
j_gene: TRBJ1-2
abundance: .
CDR3aa: CASSLGTDYGYTF
CDR3nt: TGTGCCAGCAGCTTAGGGACGGACTATGGCTACACCTTC

d_gene: .
v_gene: TRBV4-1
j_gene: TRBJ2-1
abundance: .
CDR3aa: CASSQEAVGQFF
CDR3nt: TGCGCCAGCAGCCAAGAAGCGGTAGGGCAGTTCTTC

d_gene: TRBD2
v_gene: TRBV6-1
j_gene: TRBJ2-1
abundance: .
CDR3aa: CASSERGGTSGYNEQFF
CDR3nt: TGTGCCAGCAGTGAAAGGGGGGGGACTAGCGGGTACAATGAGCAGTTCTTC

d_gene: .
v_gene: TRBV9
j_gene: TRBJ1-2
abundance: .
CDR3aa: CASSRQENYGYTF
CDR3nt: TGTGCCAGTAGCCGACAGGAGAACTATGGCTACACCTTC

d_gene: .
v_gene: TRBV12-3/TRBV12-4
j_gene: TRBJ2-7
abundance: .
CDR3aa: CASSFSGSGEQYF
CDR3nt: TGTGCCAGCAGTTTTTCAGGGAGCGGCGAGCAGTACTTC

d_gene: TRBD1
v_gene: TRBV7-9
j_gene: TRBJ2-7
abundance: .
CDR3aa: CASSYGQAYEQYF
CDR3nt: TGTGCCAGCAGCTACGGACAGGCCTACGAGCAGTACTTC

d_gene: TRBD2
v_gene: TRBV9
j_gene: TRBJ2-2
abundance: once
CDR3aa: CASSLGGDTGELFF
CDR3nt: TGTGCCAGCAGCCTTGGGGGGGACACCGGGGAGCTGTTTTTT

d_gene: .
v_gene: TRBV4-3
j_gene: TRBJ1-6
abundance: .
CDR3aa: CASSQEARQGWSPLHF
CDR3nt: TGCGCCAGCAGCCAGGAGGCAAGGCAGGGTTGGTCACCCCTCCACTTT

d_gene: TRBD2
v_gene: TRBV24-1
j_gene: TRBJ2-5
abundance: .
CDR3aa: CATSDPDGGRETQYF
CDR3nt: TGTGCCACCAGTGATCCGGACGGGGGGAGGGAGACCCAGTACTTC

d_gene: .
v_gene: TRBV10-1
j_gene: TRBJ2-3
abundance: .
CDR3aa: CASSDSTDTQYF
CDR3nt: TGCGCCAGCAGTGACAGCACAGATACGCAGTATTTT

d_gene: .
v_gene: TRBV9
j_gene: TRBJ1-2
abundance: .
CDR3aa: CASSVGGSGYTF
CDR3nt: TGTGCCAGCAGCGTAGGAGGGTCTGGCTACACCTTC

d_gene: .
v_gene: TRBV7-3
j_gene: TRBJ1-3
abundance: once
CDR3aa: CASSLNSGSGNTIYF
CDR3nt: TGTGCCAGCAGCTTAAACTCGGGTTCTGGAAACACCATATATTTT

d_gene: .
v_gene: TRBV11-3
j_gene: TRBJ1-3
abundance: .
CDR3aa: CASSSGGNTIYF
CDR3nt: TGTGCCAGCAGCTCAGGGGGAAACACCATATATTTT

d_gene: TRBD1
v_gene: TRBV4-2
j_gene: TRBJ1-2
abundance: .
CDR3aa: CASSVTTGDGYTF
CDR3nt: TGTGCCAGCAGCGTTACGACAGGGGATGGCTACACCTTC

d_gene: .
v_gene: TRBV19
j_gene: TRBJ2-3
abundance: .
CDR3aa: CASSIKDGDTQYF
CDR3nt: TGTGCCAGTAGTATAAAGGACGGAGATACGCAGTATTTT

d_gene: .
v_gene: TRBV19
j_gene: TRBJ1-2
abundance: .
CDR3aa: CASKISFNYGYTF
CDR3nt: TGTGCCAGTAAAATCAGCTTTAACTATGGCTACACCTTC

d_gene: .
v_gene: TRBV4-1
j_gene: TRBJ2-3
abundance: once
CDR3aa: CASSLEVRADTQYF
CDR3nt: TGCGCCAGCAGCCTCGAAGTCCGGGCAGATACGCAGTATTTT

d_gene: .
v_gene: TRBV29-1
j_gene: TRBJ1-1
abundance: once
CDR3aa: CSVAGQMNTEAFF
CDR3nt: TGCAGCGTTGCTGGGCAGATGAACACTGAAGCTTTCTTT

d_gene: .
v_gene: TRBV4-1
j_gene: TRBJ2-2
abundance: .
CDR3aa: CASSHSRLGTGELFF
CDR3nt: TGCGCCAGCAGCCATAGTAGGCTAGGCACCGGGGAGCTGTTTTTT

d_gene: TRBD1
v_gene: TRBV6-5
j_gene: TRBJ1-1
abundance: .
CDR3aa: CASSYSRTGNTEAFF
CDR3nt: TGTGCCAGCAGTTATTCGCGGACAGGGAACACTGAAGCTTTCTTT

d_gene: TRBD2
v_gene: TRBV4-3
j_gene: TRBJ2-5
abundance: .
CDR3aa: CASSRQLAGEETQYF
CDR3nt: TGCGCCAGCAGCCGCCAACTAGCGGGGGAAGAGACCCAGTACTTC

d_gene: .
v_gene: TRBV20-1
j_gene: TRBJ2-1
abundance: .
CDR3aa: CSASSNEQFF
CDR3nt: TGCAGTGCTAGCAGCAATGAGCAGTTCTTC

d_gene: TRBD1
v_gene: TRBV5-1
j_gene: TRBJ1-5
abundance: .
CDR3aa: CASSPGQGPNQPQHF
CDR3nt: TGCGCCAGCAGCCCAGGACAGGGCCCCAATCAGCCCCAGCATTTT

d_gene: .
v_gene: TRBV6-5
j_gene: TRBJ2-3
abundance: .
CDR3aa: CASSYSGLVGFGQYF
CDR3nt: TGTGCCAGCAGTTACTCTGGACTTGTGGGGTTCGGGCAGTATTTT

d_gene: TRBD2
v_gene: TRBV4-2
j_gene: TRBJ2-3
abundance: .
CDR3aa: CASSQKGSGGPDTQYF
CDR3nt: TGTGCCAGCAGCCAAAAAGGTAGCGGGGGGCCAGATACGCAGTATTTT

d_gene: .
v_gene: TRBV9
j_gene: TRBJ1-2
abundance: .
CDR3aa: CASSVGAGYTF
CDR3nt: TGTGCCAGCAGCGTAGGGGCTGGCTACACCTTC

d_gene: TRBD1
v_gene: TRBV5-4
j_gene: TRBJ2-7
abundance: .
CDR3aa: CASSPRGQSYEQYF
CDR3nt: TGTGCCAGCAGCCCTCGGGGACAGTCCTACGAGCAGTACTTC

d_gene: .
v_gene: TRBV5-4
j_gene: TRBJ2-7
abundance: .
CDR3aa: CASSLDAGSYEQYF
CDR3nt: TGTGCCAGCAGCTTGGATGCCGGATCCTACGAGCAGTACTTC

d_gene: TRBD1
v_gene: TRBV19
j_gene: TRBJ2-7
abundance: .
CDR3aa: CASSIGQGREQYF
CDR3nt: TGTGCCAGTAGTATCGGACAGGGCCGGGAGCAGTACTTC

d_gene: .
v_gene: TRBV18
j_gene: TRBJ1-1
abundance: few
CDR3aa: CASSTSGTGTPYTEAFF
CDR3nt: TGTGCCAGCTCAACCTCAGGTACAGGCACCCCGTATACTGAAGCTTTCTTT

d_gene: .
v_gene: TRBV4-3
j_gene: TRBJ2-3
abundance: .
CDR3aa: CASSLAFTDTQYF
CDR3nt: TGCGCCAGCAGCCTGGCTTTCACAGATACGCAGTATTTT

d_gene: TRBD2
v_gene: TRBV10-1
j_gene: TRBJ2-5
abundance: .
CDR3aa: CASSESTSGAEETQYF
CDR3nt: TGCGCCAGCAGTGAGTCGACTAGCGGGGCTGAAGAGACCCAGTACTTC

d_gene: .
v_gene: TRBV11-3
j_gene: TRBJ2-1
abundance: .
CDR3aa: CASGKFFGYNEQFF
CDR3nt: TGTGCCAGCGGTAAGTTTTTCGGCTACAATGAGCAGTTCTTC

d_gene: TRBD2
v_gene: TRBV14
j_gene: TRBJ2-3
abundance: .
CDR3aa: CASSPFPGLAGALSSDTQYF
CDR3nt: TGTGCCAGCAGCCCCTTCCCGGGACTAGCGGGGGCCCTTTCCTCAGATACGCAGTATTTT